This is a list of T cell receptor beta chains from one sample in a study of T cells after posttransplantation cyclophosphamide. The table came from immunoSEQ multiplex PCR; TCRdb's copy has only in-frame clones and leaves some out. The sample includes 30,000 to 45,000 clones, roughly 78% of them seen just once. The sequences come from CD4+ T cells sorted from blood, collected around 2,000 days after a stem cell transplant with posttransplant cyclophosphamide. The receptors derive from a female patient aged 40 to 50 who received an allogeneic stem cell transplant from a related donor, was CMV-positive, and had no GVHD. Part of the T cell pool may stem from the graft donor. Both conserved end residues are part of each CDR3. A D gene is named only where the DNA matches it firmly. Some rows mark clone size as missing; the rest say once, few, many or name a class of expanded clone.

clone size,J gene,CDR3 length,V gene,D gene,CDR3 protein,CDR3 DNA
NA,TRBJ1-3,17,TRBV7-9,NA,CASSRAGGQSSGNTIYF,TGTGCCAGCAGCCGAGCGGGGGGTCAGAGCTCTGGAAACACCATATATTTT
NA,TRBJ2-1,18,TRBV18,TRBD2,CASSPSSGGLRPYNEQFF,TGTGCCAGCTCACCTTCTAGCGGGGGGTTGAGGCCCTACAATGAGCAGTTCTTC
NA,TRBJ2-7,13,TRBV4-1,TRBD2,CASSQPGGGEQYF,TGCGCCAGCAGCCAGCCCGGGGGGGGAGAGCAGTACTTC
NA,TRBJ1-6,15,TRBV7-2,NA,CASSLNSLNNSPLHF,TGTGCCAGCAGCTTAAACAGTTTGAATAATTCACCCCTCCACTTT
NA,TRBJ2-5,11,TRBV10-3,NA,CAISESITQYF,TGTGCCATCAGTGAGTCAATAACCCAGTACTTC
NA,TRBJ1-1,17,TRBV18,NA,CASSPFPPLARNTEAFF,TGTGCCAGCTCACCATTCCCGCCCTTGGCTAGGAACACTGAAGCTTTCTTT
NA,TRBJ2-7,17,TRBV7-8,TRBD1,CASSLPSTGLSPYEQYF,TGTGCCAGCAGCCTTCCCTCGACAGGGTTATCGCCCTACGAGCAGTACTTC
NA,TRBJ1-5,15,TRBV9,TRBD1,CASSVGQGAGQPQHF,TGTGCCAGCAGCGTAGGGCAGGGGGCCGGTCAGCCCCAGCATTTT
NA,TRBJ2-1,18,TRBV18,TRBD2,CASSPRASGGGSYNEQFF,TGTGCCAGCTCACCTCGGGCAAGCGGGGGGGGCTCCTACAATGAGCAGTTCTTC
NA,TRBJ2-7,12,TRBV28,TRBD1,CASSGDRVGQYF,TGTGCCAGCAGTGGGGACAGGGTGGGGCAGTACTTC
once,TRBJ2-2,15,TRBV9,NA,CASSVGGGGTGELFF,TGTGCCAGCAGCGTAGGAGGGGGGGGCACCGGGGAGCTGTTTTTT
once,TRBJ1-5,16,TRBV18,NA,CASSNPWTDSNQPQHF,TGTGCCAGCTCAAACCCTTGGACAGATAGCAATCAGCCCCAGCATTTT
NA,TRBJ2-1,15,TRBV19,NA,CASSIPGFSYNEQFF,TGTGCCAGTAGTATCCCGGGGTTCTCCTACAATGAGCAGTTCTTC
few,TRBJ1-1,15,TRBV9,NA,CASSATTRGNTEAFF,TGTGCCAGCAGCGCCACCACCCGGGGGAACACTGAAGCTTTCTTT
NA,TRBJ2-7,13,TRBV2,TRBD1,CASSRDRGYEQYF,TGTGCCAGCAGTAGGGACAGGGGCTACGAGCAGTACTTC
few,TRBJ2-6,16,TRBV5-1,NA,CASSPYSHPGANVLTF,TGCGCCAGCAGCCCGTACAGCCACCCTGGGGCCAACGTCCTGACTTTC
NA,TRBJ2-3,14,TRBV7-6,TRBD1,CASSFQGAEDTQYF,TGTGCCAGCAGCTTCCAGGGGGCCGAAGATACGCAGTATTTT
NA,TRBJ1-4,18,TRBV4-3,TRBD1,CASSQDRYRGWGNEKLFF,TGCGCCAGCAGCCAAGATAGGTACAGGGGGTGGGGTAATGAAAAACTGTTTTTT
NA,TRBJ2-5,18,TRBV6-4,TRBD2,CASGGGTSGAKDQETQYF,TGTGCCAGCGGGGGGGGGACTAGCGGCGCCAAGGACCAAGAGACCCAGTACTTC
NA,TRBJ2-7,14,TRBV5-5,TRBD1,CASSPGTGLGEQYF,TGTGCCAGCAGTCCCGGGACAGGTCTCGGCGAGCAGTACTTC
NA,TRBJ1-5,19,TRBV19,TRBD1,CASSIDHGTGLGINQPQHF,TGTGCCAGTAGTATAGATCATGGGACAGGGCTGGGGATCAATCAGCCCCAGCATTTT
NA,TRBJ1-6,14,TRBV7-9,NA,CASSAGTYNSPLHF,TGTGCCAGCAGCGCCGGGACTTATAATTCACCCCTCCACTTT
NA,TRBJ1-5,15,TRBV7-2,NA,CASSLGEYSNQPQHF,TGTGCCAGCAGCTTAGGGGAGTATAGCAATCAGCCCCAGCATTTT
NA,TRBJ2-7,14,TRBV12-5,NA,CASGLGQGSYEQYF,TGTGCTAGTGGTTTAGGGCAGGGGAGTTACGAGCAGTACTTC
NA,TRBJ2-5,16,TRBV5-1,NA,CASSLVGGGAQETQYF,TGCGCCAGCAGCTTGGTGGGAGGAGGGGCCCAAGAGACCCAGTACTTC
NA,TRBJ2-5,15,TRBV19,NA,CASSMGQGLVETQYF,TGTGCCAGTAGTATGGGCCAGGGGTTGGTGGAGACCCAGTACTTC
NA,TRBJ2-7,14,TRBV5-1,NA,CASSLGASIYEQYF,TGCGCCAGCAGCTTGGGGGCCAGTATCTACGAGCAGTACTTC
few,TRBJ1-2,15,TRBV14,TRBD1,CASSPPGTGTYGYTF,TGTGCCAGCAGCCCGCCCGGGACAGGGACATATGGCTACACCTTC
NA,TRBJ1-6,16,TRBV6-5,TRBD1,CASSYSGTGPSSPLHF,TGTGCCAGCAGTTACTCGGGGACAGGGCCAAGTTCACCCCTCCACTTT
NA,TRBJ2-3,16,TRBV10-3,TRBD2,CAIKTTSGGNTDTQYF,TGTGCCATCAAGACGACTAGCGGGGGAAACACAGATACGCAGTATTTT
NA,TRBJ2-6,16,TRBV11-2,NA,CASSLVRSSGANVLTF,TGTGCCAGCAGCTTAGTACGGAGCTCTGGGGCCAACGTCCTGACTTTC
few,TRBJ1-1,15,TRBV19,NA,CASSISGRVNTEAFF,TGTGCCAGTAGTATTAGCGGGAGAGTGAACACTGAAGCTTTCTTT
few,TRBJ2-6,15,TRBV2,TRBD2,CASRGRGTGANVLTF,TGTGCCAGCAGGGGGAGGGGCACCGGGGCCAACGTCCTGACTTTC
few,TRBJ1-4,15,TRBV25-1,TRBD1,CASSDEAGGVGKLFF,TGTGCCAGCAGTGATGAGGCAGGGGGCGTTGGAAAACTGTTTTTT
NA,TRBJ2-1,17,TRBV4-2,TRBD2,CASSQDPAGGLLDEQFF,TGTGCCAGCAGCCAAGATCCAGCGGGGGGGCTTCTGGATGAGCAGTTCTTC
NA,TRBJ2-3,17,TRBV13,TRBD1,CASSSKRGTGKTDTQYF,TGTGCCAGCAGCTCCAAACGCGGGACAGGGAAGACAGATACGCAGTATTTT
NA,TRBJ1-1,17,TRBV5-6,TRBD1,CASSSFPGTGANTEAFF,TGTGCCAGCAGCTCCTTTCCCGGGACAGGGGCGAACACTGAAGCTTTCTTT
NA,TRBJ2-2,13,TRBV9,NA,CASSAIRGGELFF,TGTGCCAGCAGCGCCATACGGGGCGGGGAGCTGTTTTTT
once,TRBJ2-7,15,TRBV19,NA,CASSIAPGDGDEQYF,TGTGCCAGTAGTATAGCCCCCGGAGATGGTGACGAGCAGTACTTC
NA,TRBJ2-5,13,TRBV7-7,NA,CASSSVSGETQYF,TGTGCTAGCAGCTCCGTCTCCGGGGAGACCCAGTACTTC
NA,TRBJ2-1,16,TRBV27,TRBD2,CASSVSGGLSYNEQFF,TGTGCCAGCAGCGTTAGCGGGGGGCTCTCCTACAATGAGCAGTTCTTC
NA,TRBJ2-7,15,TRBV6-5,NA,CASSSYRGTSYEQYF,TGTGCCAGCAGTTCCTATCGGGGGACGAGCTACGAGCAGTACTTC
few,TRBJ1-6,14,TRBV5-1,NA,CASSLDPTGSPLHF,TGCGCCAGCAGCTTGGACCCCACCGGTTCACCCCTCCACTTT
NA,TRBJ2-5,13,TRBV25-1,NA,CASGRGVRETQYF,TGTGCCAGCGGTAGGGGCGTTCGAGAGACCCAGTACTTC
NA,TRBJ1-2,13,TRBV4-1,NA,CASSQEWFGGYTF,TGCGCCAGCAGCCAAGAATGGTTCGGGGGCTACACCTTC
NA,TRBJ2-1,19,TRBV19,TRBD2,CASSFTRVRRGSSYNEQFF,TGTGCCAGTAGTTTTACCAGGGTAAGGCGGGGGAGCTCCTACAATGAGCAGTTCTTC
NA,TRBJ2-5,17,TRBV5-5,NA,CASSLGGTRGFEETQYF,TGTGCCAGCAGCTTGGGTGGGACCAGGGGATTTGAAGAGACCCAGTACTTC
NA,TRBJ1-5,14,TRBV11-2,TRBD1,CASSRDRNNQPQHF,TGTGCCAGCAGCCGGGACAGAAACAATCAGCCCCAGCATTTT
NA,TRBJ2-3,15,TRBV27,TRBD2,CASRQLAASTDTQYF,TGTGCCAGCAGGCAACTAGCGGCTAGCACAGATACGCAGTATTTT
few,TRBJ2-1,14,TRBV7-7,TRBD1,CASSARQGNNEQFF,TGTGCTAGCAGCGCCCGACAGGGAAACAATGAGCAGTTCTTC
NA,TRBJ1-1,11,TRBV6-1,NA,CASSYVQEAFF,TGTGCCAGCAGTTATGTTCAGGAAGCTTTCTTT
NA,TRBJ2-3,16,TRBV10-1,TRBD1,CASSESKTGGADTQYF,TGCGCCAGCAGTGAGTCCAAGACAGGGGGTGCAGATACGCAGTATTTT
NA,TRBJ2-7,14,TRBV6-1,NA,CASSRGQSSYEQYF,TGTGCCAGCAGCCGTGGACAAAGCTCCTACGAGCAGTACTTC
NA,TRBJ2-1,11,TRBV11-2,NA,CASSLRNEQFF,TGTGCCAGCAGCTTACGCAATGAGCAGTTCTTC
few,TRBJ2-7,15,TRBV11-2,NA,CASSLTSGKPYEQYF,TGTGCCAGCAGCTTAACAAGCGGAAAACCCTACGAGCAGTACTTC
NA,TRBJ2-6,14,TRBV10-3,NA,CAITTGSGANVLTF,TGTGCCATCACCACAGGGTCCGGGGCCAACGTCCTGACTTTC
NA,TRBJ2-5,15,TRBV7-8,TRBD2,CASSLGRGGKETQYF,TGTGCCAGCAGCTTAGGACGGGGGGGAAAAGAGACCCAGTACTTC
NA,TRBJ1-1,15,TRBV18,NA,CASSPVPRVNTEAFF,TGTGCCAGCTCACCAGTCCCCAGGGTTAACACTGAAGCTTTCTTT
few,TRBJ1-2,15,TRBV6-1,TRBD1,CASSAPGQGYYGYTF,TGTGCCAGCAGTGCCCCGGGACAGGGGTATTATGGCTACACCTTC